The TCR beta chain described here comes from a study of siplizumab effects on memory and regulatory T cells. Study-wide results and caveats: Naive T cell populations appeared to exhibit greater diversity than memory cells and appeared to be major alloresponse contributors. No naive or memory phenotype could be assigned to roughly 75-95% of proliferating clones. Siplizumab produced a significant drop in alloreactive sequences attributable to unstimulated CD4+ memory cells.

The germline gives CDR1 MNHEY, CDR2 SMNVEV (reference sequence). The CDR3 totals 15 residues. Trimming pared 3 bases from V and 1 base from J, leaving 12 bases between. Worth noting for this clone: What it recognizes is unknown.

Produced via immunoSEQ multiplex PCR; TCRdb's table is partial and in-frame only. The sample yields approximately 100,000 clones, 80% to 95% seen once. The chain employs TRBV27 and TRBJ2-5; D unclear. Material for sequencing was non-Treg CD4+ T cells sorted from blood. The source is a human donor in good health. The CDR3 is CASSLLGPPQETQYF. CDR3 in DNA: TGTGCCAGCAGTTTGCTCGGGCCACCCCAAGAGACCCAGTACTTC.